The following is a TCR beta chain sequence with its context. Using a J-beta primer mix together with a sample-barcoded 5' primer, a second PCR was run for roughly 7 to 11 cycles. One entry per CDR3 protein, called by TCRdb with MiXCR from the 5' RACE reads. The sample includes 650,000 to 950,000 distinct CDR3 sequences, under 45% of them seen just once. With 4 bases clipped from V and 7 bases from J, the junction kept 7 bases outside the gene matches. This CDR3 comprises 14 residues. CDR1 is DFQATT and CDR2 is SNEGSKA in the germline V gene (reference sequence). These data come from a study of blood T cells in healthy people across ages.

The TCR sequence derives from a man in his sixties in good health. The sequenced sample consisted of blood. This chain connects TRBV20-1 to TRBJ2-1, with 10 positions matching TRBD2. The CDR3 reads CSAKRGGPSNEQFF. CDR3 bases: TGCAGTGCTAAGCGGGGGGGCCCATCTAATGAGCAGTTCTTC.